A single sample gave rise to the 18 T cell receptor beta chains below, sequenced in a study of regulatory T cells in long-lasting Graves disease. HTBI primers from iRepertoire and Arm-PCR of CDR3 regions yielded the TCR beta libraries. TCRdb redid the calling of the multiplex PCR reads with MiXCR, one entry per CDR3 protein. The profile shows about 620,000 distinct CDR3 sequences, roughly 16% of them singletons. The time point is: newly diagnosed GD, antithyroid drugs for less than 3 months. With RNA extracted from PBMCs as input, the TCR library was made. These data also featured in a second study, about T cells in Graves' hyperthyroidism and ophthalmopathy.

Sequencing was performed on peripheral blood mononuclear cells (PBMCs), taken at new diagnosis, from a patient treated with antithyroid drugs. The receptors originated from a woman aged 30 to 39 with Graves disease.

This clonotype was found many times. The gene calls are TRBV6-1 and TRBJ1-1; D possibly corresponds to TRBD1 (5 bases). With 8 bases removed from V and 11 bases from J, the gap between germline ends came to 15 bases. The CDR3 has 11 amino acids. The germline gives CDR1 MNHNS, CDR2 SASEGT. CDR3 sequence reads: CASGLFWGAFF. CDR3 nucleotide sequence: TGTGCCAGCGGGCTTTTTTGGGGGGCTTTCTTT.

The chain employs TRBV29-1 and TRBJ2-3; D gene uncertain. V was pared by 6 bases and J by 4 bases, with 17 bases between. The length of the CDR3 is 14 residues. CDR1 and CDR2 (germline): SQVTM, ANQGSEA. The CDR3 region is CSVQSPGGSDTQYF. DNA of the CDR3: TGCAGCGTCCAAAGCCCAGGCGGTTCAGATACGCAGTATTTT.

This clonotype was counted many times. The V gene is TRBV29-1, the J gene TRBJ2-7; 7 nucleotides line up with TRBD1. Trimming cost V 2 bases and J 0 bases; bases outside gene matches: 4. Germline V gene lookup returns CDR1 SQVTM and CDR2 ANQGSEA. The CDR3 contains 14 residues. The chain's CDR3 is CSVENRDSSYEQYF. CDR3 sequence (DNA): TGCAGCGTTGAAAACCGGGACAGCTCCTACGAGCAGTACTTC.

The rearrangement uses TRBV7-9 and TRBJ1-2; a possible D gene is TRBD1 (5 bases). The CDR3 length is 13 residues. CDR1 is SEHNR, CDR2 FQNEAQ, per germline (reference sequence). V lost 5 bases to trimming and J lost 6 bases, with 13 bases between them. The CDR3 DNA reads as TGTGCCAGCAGCCAACTGGGGGGGGATGGCTACACCTTC. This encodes CASSQLGGDGYTF.

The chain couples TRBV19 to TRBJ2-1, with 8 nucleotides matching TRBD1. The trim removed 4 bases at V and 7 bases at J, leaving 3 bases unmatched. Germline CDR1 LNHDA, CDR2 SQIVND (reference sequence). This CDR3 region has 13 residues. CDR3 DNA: TGTGCCAGTAGTACGAGGACAGGGAATGAGCAGTTCTTC. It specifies CASSTRTGNEQFF.

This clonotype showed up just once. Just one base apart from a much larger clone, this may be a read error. The CDR3 nucleotides read TGTGCCATCAGCGGGAGTTGGCAAGAGGCCCAGTACTTC. Translated: CAISGSWQEAQYF. V and J are TRBV10-3 and TRBJ2-5; possibly TRBD2 for D (6 bases). Looked up from germline, CDR1 is ENHRY and CDR2 is SYGVKD. This CDR3 has 13 residues.

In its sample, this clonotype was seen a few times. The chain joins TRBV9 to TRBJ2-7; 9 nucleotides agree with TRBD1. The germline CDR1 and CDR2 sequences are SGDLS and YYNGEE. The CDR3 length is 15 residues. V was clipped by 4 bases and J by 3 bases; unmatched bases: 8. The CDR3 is CASSSAGQGFYEQYF. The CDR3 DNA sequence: TGTGCCAGCAGCTCAGCGGGACAGGGTTTCTACGAGCAGTACTTC.

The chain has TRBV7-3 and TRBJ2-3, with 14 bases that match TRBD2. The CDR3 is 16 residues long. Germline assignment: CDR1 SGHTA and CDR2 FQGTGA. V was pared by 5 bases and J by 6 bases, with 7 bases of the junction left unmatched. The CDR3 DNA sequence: TGTGCCAGCAGCCGGGGACTAGCGGGAGTCGGCGATACGCAGTATTTT. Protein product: CASSRGLAGVGDTQYF.

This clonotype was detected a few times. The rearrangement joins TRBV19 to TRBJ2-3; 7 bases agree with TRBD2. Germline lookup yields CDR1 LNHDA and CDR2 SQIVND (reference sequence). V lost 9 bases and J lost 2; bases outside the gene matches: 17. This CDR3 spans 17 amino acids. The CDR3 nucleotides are TGTGCCAGCAGCCTATCCCTCCGGGGAGGGATCACAGATACGCAGTATTTT. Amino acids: CASSLSLRGGITDTQYF.

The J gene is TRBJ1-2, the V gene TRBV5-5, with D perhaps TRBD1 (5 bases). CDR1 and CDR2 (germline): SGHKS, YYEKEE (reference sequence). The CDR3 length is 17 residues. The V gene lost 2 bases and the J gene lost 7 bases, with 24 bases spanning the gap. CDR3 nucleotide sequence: TGTGCCAGCAGCTTTGTCCAGCAGGCATCAGGGCGGGGTGGCTACACCTTC. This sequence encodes CASSFVQQASGRGGYTF. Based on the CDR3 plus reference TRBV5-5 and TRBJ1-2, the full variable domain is DAGVTQSPTHLIKTRGQQVTLRCSPISGHKSVSWYQQVLGQGPQFIFQYYEKEERGRGNFPDRFSARQFPNYSSELNVNALLLGDSALYLCASSFVQQASGRGGYTFGSGTRLTVV.

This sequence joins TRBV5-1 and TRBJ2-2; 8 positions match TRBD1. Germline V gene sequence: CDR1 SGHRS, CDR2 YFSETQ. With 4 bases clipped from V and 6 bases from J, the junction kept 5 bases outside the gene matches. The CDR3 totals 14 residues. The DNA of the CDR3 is TGCGCCAGCAGCGCCGGACAGGGTTCCGGGGAGCTGTTTTTT. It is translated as CASSAGQGSGELFF.

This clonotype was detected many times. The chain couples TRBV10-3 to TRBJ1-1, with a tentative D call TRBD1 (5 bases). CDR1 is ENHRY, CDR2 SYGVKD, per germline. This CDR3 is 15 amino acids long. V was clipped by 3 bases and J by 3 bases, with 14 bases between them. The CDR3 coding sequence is TGTGCCATCAGTGATTCCGGGACCGCACACACTGAAGCTTTCTTT. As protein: CAISDSGTAHTEAFF.

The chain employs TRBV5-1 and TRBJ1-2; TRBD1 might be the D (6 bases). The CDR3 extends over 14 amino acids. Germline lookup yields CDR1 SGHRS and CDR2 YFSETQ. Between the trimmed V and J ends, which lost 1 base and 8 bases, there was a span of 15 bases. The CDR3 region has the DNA TGCGCCAGCAGCTTGTCAGCAGGGGTAGTCGGCTACACCTTC. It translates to CASSLSAGVVGYTF.

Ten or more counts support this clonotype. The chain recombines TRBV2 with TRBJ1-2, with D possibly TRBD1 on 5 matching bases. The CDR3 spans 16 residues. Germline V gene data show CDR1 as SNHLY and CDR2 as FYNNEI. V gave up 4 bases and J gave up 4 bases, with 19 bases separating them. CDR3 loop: CASSATVRSGSYGYTF. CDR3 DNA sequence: TGTGCCAGCAGTGCGACAGTACGCAGCGGGAGCTATGGCTACACCTTC.

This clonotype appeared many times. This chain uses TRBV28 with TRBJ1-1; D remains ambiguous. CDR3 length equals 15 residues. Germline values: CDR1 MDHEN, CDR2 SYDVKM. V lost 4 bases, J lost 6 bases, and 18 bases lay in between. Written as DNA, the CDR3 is TGTGCCAGCAGTTCCCCCCCGGCGGGCCTCCCTGAAGCTTTCTTT. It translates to CASSSPPAGLPEAFF.

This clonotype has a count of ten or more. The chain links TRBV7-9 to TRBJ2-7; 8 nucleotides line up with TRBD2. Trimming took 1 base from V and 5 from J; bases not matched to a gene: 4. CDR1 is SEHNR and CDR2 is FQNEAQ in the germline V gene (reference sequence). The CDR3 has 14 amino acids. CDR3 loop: CASSLGAGVDEQYF. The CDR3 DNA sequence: TGTGCCAGCAGCTTAGGAGCGGGAGTTGACGAGCAGTACTTC.

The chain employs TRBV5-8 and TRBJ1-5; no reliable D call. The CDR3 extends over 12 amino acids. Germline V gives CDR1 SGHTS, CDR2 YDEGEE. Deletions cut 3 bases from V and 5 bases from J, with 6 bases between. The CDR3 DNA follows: TGTGCCAGCAGCTGGCAGTATCAGCCCCAGCATTTT. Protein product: CASSWQYQPQHF.

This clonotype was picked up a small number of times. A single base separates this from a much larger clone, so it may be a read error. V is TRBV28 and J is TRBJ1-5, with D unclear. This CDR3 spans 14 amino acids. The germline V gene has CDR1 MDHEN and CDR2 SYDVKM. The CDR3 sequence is CASSLDGGRQPRHF. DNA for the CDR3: TGTGCCAGCAGTCTTGACGGAGGAAGGCAGCCCCGGCATTTT.